This T cell receptor beta chain was recorded in a study of blood T cell repertoires in COVID-19. Only in-frame clones appear in the TCRdb table, and some are missing; sequencing was by immunoSEQ multiplex PCR. Among just under 150,000 clones listed, roughly 85% were seen once. The CDR3 totals 14 residues. Trimming stripped 0 bases from V and 11 bases from J, with 19 bases between. The germline V gene has CDR1 GTSNPN and CDR2 SVGIG (reference sequence). This sequence was found in a human donor with acute or convalescent COVID-19. The donor label of this sample is uncertain. Material for sequencing was peripheral blood. The chain employs TRBV30 and TRBJ1-1; D is possibly TRBD1 (5 bases). The DNA for the CDR3 is TGTGCCTGGAGTGTAAAGGGGCAGGGCGTTTGGGCTTTCTTT. Its translation is CAWSVKGQGVWAFF.